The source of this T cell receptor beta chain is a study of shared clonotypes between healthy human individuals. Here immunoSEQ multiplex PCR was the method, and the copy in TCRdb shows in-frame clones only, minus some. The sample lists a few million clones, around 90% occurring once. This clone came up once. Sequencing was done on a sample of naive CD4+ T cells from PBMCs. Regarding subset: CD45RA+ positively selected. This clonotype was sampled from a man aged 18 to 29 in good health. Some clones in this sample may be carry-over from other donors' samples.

DNA for the CDR3: TGTGCCAGCAGAGACGACAGGGGGGCCTCTCATGAAAAACTGTTTTTT. Its protein is CASRDDRGASHEKLFF. V and J are TRBV7-2 and TRBJ1-4; 9 bases line up with TRBD1. Germline CDR1 reads SGHTA; CDR2 reads FQGNSA. V lost 6 bases and J lost 6; bases outside the gene matches: 11. CDR3 length equals 16 residues.